This is a list of T cell receptor beta chains from one sample in a study of T cell responses to AZD1222 COVID-19 vaccine. The method was immunoSEQ multiplex PCR; TCRdb's version includes in-frame clones alone and lacks a portion of them. The table lists 65,000 to 75,000 clones, 80% to 85% of them singletons. Sequenced material: peripheral blood, taken on day 0 of AZD1222 vaccination. These receptors all stem from an adult in good health. CDR3s include the opening cysteine and the closing phenylalanine or tryptophan. A D gene is named only where the DNA matches it firmly. Clone size is shown for a subset of rows, as once, few, many or a class of expanded clone.

TRBJ1-1 | TRBD1 | TRBV4-3 | few | CASSQGPGGEDTEAFF | TGCGCCAGCAGCCAAGGACCAGGGGGCGAAGACACTGAAGCTTTCTTT
TRBJ1-4 | . | TRBV30 | . | CAWNRDHATNEKLFF | TGTGCCTGGAACAGGGATCATGCAACTAATGAAAAACTGTTTTTT
TRBJ2-1 | . | TRBV27 | . | CASSPQGGGEQFF | TGTGCCAGCAGCCCTCAGGGAGGGGGTGAGCAGTTCTTC
TRBJ2-2 | . | TRBV30 | . | CAWTGRTGRTGELFF | TGTGCCTGGACCGGGAGGACAGGGAGGACCGGGGAGCTGTTTTTT
TRBJ1-6 | TRBD1 | TRBV6-1 | . | CASSVHWDRDISPLHF | TGTGCCAGCAGTGTACACTGGGACAGGGATATTTCACCCCTCCACTTT
TRBJ1-2 | . | TRBV7-9 | once | CASSVTGDYGYTF | TGTGCCAGCAGCGTGACAGGTGACTATGGCTACACCTTC
TRBJ2-1 | . | TRBV27 | . | CASSLSRGVGNYNEQFF | TGTGCCAGCAGTTTATCGAGGGGAGTAGGAAACTACAATGAGCAGTTCTTC
TRBJ2-7 | TRBD2 | TRBV7-2 | few | CASSKSRLAGGHEQYF | TGTGCCAGCAGCAAATCCCGGCTGGCGGGGGGACACGAGCAGTACTTC
TRBJ2-5 | TRBD2 | TRBV5-1 | . | CASSLGTSGGLVETQYF | TGCGCCAGCAGCTTAGGGACTAGCGGGGGCCTAGTGGAGACCCAGTACTTC
TRBJ1-2 | TRBD1 | TRBV19 | . | CASRQGAVGYTF | TGTGCCAGTAGACAGGGGGCGGTTGGCTACACCTTC
TRBJ2-7 | . | TRBV10-3 | . | CAAGQSSYEQYF | TGTGCCGCGGGACAGTCCTCCTACGAGCAGTACTTC
TRBJ2-1 | . | TRBV21-1 | . | CASEKDSAGDPSYNEQFF | TGTGCCAGCGAAAAGGATTCAGCGGGTGATCCCTCCTACAATGAGCAGTTCTTC
TRBJ2-7 | . | TRBV5-1 | . | CASRHSRTAGNGYEQYF | TGCGCCAGCAGACATTCTCGGACAGCCGGAAATGGGTACGAGCAGTACTTC
TRBJ2-5 | . | TRBV11-1 | . | CASSLGVKETQYF | TGTGCCAGCAGCTTGGGAGTTAAAGAGACCCAGTACTTC
TRBJ2-2 | TRBD2 | TRBV7-8 | . | CASWTFSGSTGELFF | TGTGCCAGCTGGACCTTTAGCGGGAGCACCGGGGAGCTGTTTTTT
TRBJ1-4 | . | TRBV19 | once | CASSINRVDGEKLFF | TGTGCCAGTAGTATCAACAGGGTAGATGGCGAAAAACTGTTTTTT
TRBJ1-2 | . | TRBV2 | . | CASSEVGQLYGYTF | TGTGCCAGCAGTGAAGTGGGCCAGCTCTATGGCTACACCTTC